This entry is about one T cell receptor (beta chain). This sample was taken from a study of blood T cell repertoires in COVID-19. In the original analysis: For nucleated cells, counts were estimated from reference gene primer amplification. Measured with immunoSEQ multiplex PCR; TCRdb has only the in-frame clones, and not every one. That table furnishes V, J and clone size, whereas the DNA furnished D and trimming. Among around 220,000 clones listed, about 90% were seen once. Participants were placed into cohorts based on the clinical history they reported. Exposed participants encountered a COVID-19 case during the 2 weeks preceding study entry. Germline V lookup: CDR1 SNHLY, CDR2 FYNNEI. Trimming cost V 0 bases and J 2 bases, with 16 bases left between them. The CDR3 has 18 amino acids.

This receptor was obtained from a man younger than 45 who had been exposed to COVID-19. Sequencing input: PBMCs or T cells enriched from blood (not recorded which). J is TRBJ2-2 and V is TRBV2; possibly TRBD1 for D (5 bases). The CDR3 region is CASSEALFPRANTGELFF. In DNA form, the CDR3 reads TGTGCCAGCAGTGAAGCGCTTTTTCCCAGGGCCAACACCGGGGAGCTGTTTTTT. The whole variable domain, filled in from reference TRBV2 and TRBJ2-2, reads EPEVTQTPSHQVTQMGQEVILRCVPISNHLYFYWYRQILGQKVEFLVSFYNNEISEKSEIFDDQFSVERPDGSNFTLKIRSTKLEDSAMYFCASSEALFPRANTGELFFGEGSRLTVL.